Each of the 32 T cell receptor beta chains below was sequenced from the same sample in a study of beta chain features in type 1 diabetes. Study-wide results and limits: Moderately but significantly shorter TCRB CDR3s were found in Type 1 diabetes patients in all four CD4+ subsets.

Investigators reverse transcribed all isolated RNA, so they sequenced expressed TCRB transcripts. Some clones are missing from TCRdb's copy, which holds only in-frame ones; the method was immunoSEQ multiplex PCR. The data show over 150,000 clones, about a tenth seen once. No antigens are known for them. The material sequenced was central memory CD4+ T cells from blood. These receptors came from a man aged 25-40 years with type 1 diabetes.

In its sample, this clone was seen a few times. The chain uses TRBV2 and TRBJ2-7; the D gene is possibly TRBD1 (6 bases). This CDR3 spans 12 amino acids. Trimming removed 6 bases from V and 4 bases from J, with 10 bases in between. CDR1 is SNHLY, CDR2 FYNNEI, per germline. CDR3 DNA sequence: TGTGCCAGCAGCCCCAGGGGTTACGAGCAGTACTTC. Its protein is CASSPRGYEQYF.

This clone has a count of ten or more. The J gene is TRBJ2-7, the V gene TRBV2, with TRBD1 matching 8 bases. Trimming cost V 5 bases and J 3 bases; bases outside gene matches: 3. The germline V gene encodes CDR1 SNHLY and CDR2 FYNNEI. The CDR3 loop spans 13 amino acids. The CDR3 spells CASSLDRDYEQYF. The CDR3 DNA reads TGTGCCAGCAGTCTGGACAGGGACTACGAGCAGTACTTC.

Here the CDR3 reads CASSPARRVGNTQYF. CDR3 sequence (DNA): TGTGCCAGCAGCCCCGCCCGGCGGGTTGGAAATACGCAGTATTTT. The chain uses TRBV4-2 and TRBJ2-3; tentative D call: TRBD2 (5 bases). V was clipped by 4 bases and J by 7 bases, with 18 bases between them. This CDR3 is built from 15 residues. Germline CDR1 reads LGHNA; CDR2 reads YNFKEQ.

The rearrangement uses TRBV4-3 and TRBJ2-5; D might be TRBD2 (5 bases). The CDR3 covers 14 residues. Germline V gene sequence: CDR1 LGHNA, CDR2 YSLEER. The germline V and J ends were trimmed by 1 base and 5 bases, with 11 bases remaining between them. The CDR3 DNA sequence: TGCGCCAGCAGCCAAGGCTTTACGGGGGAGACCCAGTACTTC. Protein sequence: CASSQGFTGETQYF.

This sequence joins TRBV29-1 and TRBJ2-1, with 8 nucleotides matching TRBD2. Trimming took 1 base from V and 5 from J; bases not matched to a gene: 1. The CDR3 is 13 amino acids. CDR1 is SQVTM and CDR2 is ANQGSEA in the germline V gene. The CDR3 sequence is CSVEVGRDNEQFF. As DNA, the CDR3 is TGCAGCGTTGAAGTCGGGAGGGACAATGAGCAGTTCTTC.

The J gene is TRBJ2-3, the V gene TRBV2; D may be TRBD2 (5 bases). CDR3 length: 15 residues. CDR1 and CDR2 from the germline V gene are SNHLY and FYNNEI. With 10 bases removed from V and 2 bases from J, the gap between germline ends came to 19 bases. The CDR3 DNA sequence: TGTGCCACGAGGGAAAGCCCCGGAGCCACAGATACGCAGTATTTT. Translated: CATRESPGATDTQYF.

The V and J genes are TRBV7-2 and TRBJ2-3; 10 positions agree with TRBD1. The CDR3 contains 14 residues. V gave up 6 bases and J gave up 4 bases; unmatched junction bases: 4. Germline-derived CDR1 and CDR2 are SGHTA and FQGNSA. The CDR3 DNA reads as TGTGCCAGCAGGTCGGGACAGGGGTCAGATACGCAGTATTTT. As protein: CASRSGQGSDTQYF.

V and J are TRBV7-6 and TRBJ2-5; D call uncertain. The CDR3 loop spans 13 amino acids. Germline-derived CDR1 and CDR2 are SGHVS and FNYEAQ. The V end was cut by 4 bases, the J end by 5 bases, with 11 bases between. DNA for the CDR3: TGTGCCAGCAGCTCCGTCAGTGGTGAGACCCAGTACTTC. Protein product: CASSSVSGETQYF.

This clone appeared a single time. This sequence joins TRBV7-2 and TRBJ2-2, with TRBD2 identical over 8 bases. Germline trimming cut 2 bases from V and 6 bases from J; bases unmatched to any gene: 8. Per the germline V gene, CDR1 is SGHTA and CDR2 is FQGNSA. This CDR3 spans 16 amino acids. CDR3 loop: CASSLLPGLAAGELFF. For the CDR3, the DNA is TGTGCCAGCAGCTTACTTCCCGGACTAGCCGCCGGGGAGCTGTTTTTT.

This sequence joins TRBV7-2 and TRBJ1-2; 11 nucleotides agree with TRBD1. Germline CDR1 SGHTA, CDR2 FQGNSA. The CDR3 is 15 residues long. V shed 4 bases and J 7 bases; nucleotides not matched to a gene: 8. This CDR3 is CASSSHPGTGGGYTF. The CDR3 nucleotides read TGTGCCAGCAGCTCCCACCCCGGGACAGGGGGTGGCTACACCTTC.

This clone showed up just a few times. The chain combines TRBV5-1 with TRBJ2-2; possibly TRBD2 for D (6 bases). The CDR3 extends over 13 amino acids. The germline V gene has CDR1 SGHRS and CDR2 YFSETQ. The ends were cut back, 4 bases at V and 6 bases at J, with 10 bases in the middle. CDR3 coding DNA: TGCGCCAGCAGCGCCCCTAGCGCCGGGGAGCTGTTTTTT. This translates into CASSAPSAGELFF.

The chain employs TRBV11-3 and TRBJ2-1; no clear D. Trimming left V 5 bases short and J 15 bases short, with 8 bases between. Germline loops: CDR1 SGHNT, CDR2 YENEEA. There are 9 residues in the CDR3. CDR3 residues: CASSRSMFF. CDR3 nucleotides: TGTGCCAGCAGCCGAAGCATGTTCTTC.

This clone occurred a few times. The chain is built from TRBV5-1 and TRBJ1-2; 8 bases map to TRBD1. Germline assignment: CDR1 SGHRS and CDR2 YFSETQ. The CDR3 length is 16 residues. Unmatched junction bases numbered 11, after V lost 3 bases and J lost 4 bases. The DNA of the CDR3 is TGCGCCAGCAGCTCGGAGCCCCGGACAGGGCCCTATGGCTACACCTTC. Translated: CASSSEPRTGPYGYTF.

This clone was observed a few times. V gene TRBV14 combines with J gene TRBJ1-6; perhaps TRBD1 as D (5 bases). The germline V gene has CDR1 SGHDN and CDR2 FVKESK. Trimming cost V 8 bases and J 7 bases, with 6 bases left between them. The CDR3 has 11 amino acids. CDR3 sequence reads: CASGANSPLHF. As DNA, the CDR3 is TGTGCCAGCGGGGCGAATTCACCCCTCCACTTT.

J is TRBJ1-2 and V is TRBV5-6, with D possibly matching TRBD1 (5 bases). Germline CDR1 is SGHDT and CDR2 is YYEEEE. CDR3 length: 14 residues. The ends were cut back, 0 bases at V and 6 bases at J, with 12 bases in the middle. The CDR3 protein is CASSLVGGGHGYTF. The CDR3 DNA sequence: TGTGCCAGCAGCTTGGTCGGGGGAGGCCATGGCTACACCTTC.

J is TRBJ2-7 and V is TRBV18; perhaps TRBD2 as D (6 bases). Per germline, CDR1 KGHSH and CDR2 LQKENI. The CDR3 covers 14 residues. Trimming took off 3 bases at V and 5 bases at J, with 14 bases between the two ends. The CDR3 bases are TGTGCCAGCTCACCTAAGACTAGTTCCCACGAGCAGTACTTC. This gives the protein CASSPKTSSHEQYF.

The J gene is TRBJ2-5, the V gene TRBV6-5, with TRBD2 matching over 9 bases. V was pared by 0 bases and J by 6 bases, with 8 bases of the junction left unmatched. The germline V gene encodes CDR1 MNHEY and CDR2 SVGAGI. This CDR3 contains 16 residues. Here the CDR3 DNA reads TGTGCCAGCAGTTACTCTTCTAGCGGGATTTCGCAGACCCAGTACTTC. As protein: CASSYSSSGISQTQYF.

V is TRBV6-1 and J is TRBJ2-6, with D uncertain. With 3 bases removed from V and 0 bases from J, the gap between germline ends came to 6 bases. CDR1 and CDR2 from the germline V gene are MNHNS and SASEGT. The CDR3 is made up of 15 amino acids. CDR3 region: CASSDSGSGANVLTF. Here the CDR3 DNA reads TGTGCCAGCAGTGATAGTGGCTCTGGGGCCAACGTCCTGACTTTC.

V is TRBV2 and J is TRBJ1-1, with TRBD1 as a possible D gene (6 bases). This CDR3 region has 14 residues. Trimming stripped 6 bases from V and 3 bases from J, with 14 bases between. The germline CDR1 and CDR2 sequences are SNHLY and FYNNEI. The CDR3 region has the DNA TGTGCCAGCAGAAGGGACAACCCGGACACTGAAGCTTTCTTT. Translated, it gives CASRRDNPDTEAFF.

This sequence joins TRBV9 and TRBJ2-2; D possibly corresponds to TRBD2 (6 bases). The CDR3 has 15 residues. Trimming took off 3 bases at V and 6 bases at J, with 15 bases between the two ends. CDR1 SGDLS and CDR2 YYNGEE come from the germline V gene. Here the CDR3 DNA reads TGTGCCAGCAGCGCCCAGTCGCGGGGATCCGGGGAGCTGTTTTTT. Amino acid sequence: CASSAQSRGSGELFF.

The CDR3: CASAGQGGTGELFF. CDR3 nucleotides: TGTGCCAGCGCGGGACAGGGGGGCACCGGGGAGCTGTTTTTT. V usage is TRBV19 and J usage is TRBJ2-2, with 11 nucleotides matching TRBD1. V was clipped by 9 bases and J by 4 bases; unmatched bases: 4. Germline V lookup: CDR1 LNHDA, CDR2 SQIVND (reference sequence). The CDR3 runs 14 residues.

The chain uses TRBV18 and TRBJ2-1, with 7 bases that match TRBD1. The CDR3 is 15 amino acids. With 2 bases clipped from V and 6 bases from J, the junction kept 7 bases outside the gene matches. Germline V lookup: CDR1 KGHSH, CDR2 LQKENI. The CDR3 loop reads CASSPIGTAFNEQFF. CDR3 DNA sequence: TGTGCCAGCTCACCAATTGGGACAGCCTTCAATGAGCAGTTCTTC.

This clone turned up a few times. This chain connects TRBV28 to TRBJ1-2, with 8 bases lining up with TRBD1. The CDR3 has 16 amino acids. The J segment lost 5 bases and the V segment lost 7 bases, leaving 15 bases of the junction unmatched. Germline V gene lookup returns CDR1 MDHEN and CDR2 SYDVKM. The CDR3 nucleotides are TGTGCCAGCACCATATTATCGGCAGGGGGCGAATATGGCTACACCTTC. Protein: CASTILSAGGEYGYTF.

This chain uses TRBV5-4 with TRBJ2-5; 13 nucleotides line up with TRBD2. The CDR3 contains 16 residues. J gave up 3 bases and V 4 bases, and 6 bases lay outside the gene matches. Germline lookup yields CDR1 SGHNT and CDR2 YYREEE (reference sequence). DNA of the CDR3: TGTGCCAGCAGCCTTGGACTAGCGGGAGAGAAAGAGACCCAGTACTTC. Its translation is CASSLGLAGEKETQYF.

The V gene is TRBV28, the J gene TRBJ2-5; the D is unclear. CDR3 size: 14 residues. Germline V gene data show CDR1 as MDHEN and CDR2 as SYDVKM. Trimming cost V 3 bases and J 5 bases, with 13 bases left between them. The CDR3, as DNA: TGTGCCAGCAGTTTGTTGGGTACGCGGGAGACCCAGTACTTC. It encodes CASSLLGTRETQYF.

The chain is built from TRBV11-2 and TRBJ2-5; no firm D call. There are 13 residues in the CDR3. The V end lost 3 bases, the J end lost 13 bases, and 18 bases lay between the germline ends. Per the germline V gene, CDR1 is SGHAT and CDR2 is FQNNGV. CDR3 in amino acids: CASSFRSATPPYF. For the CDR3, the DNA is TGTGCCAGCAGCTTTAGAAGCGCGACCCCTCCGTACTTC.

The CDR3 loop is CASSPRLEPGELFF. CDR3 nucleotides: TGTGCCAGCAGCCCCCGACTAGAACCCGGGGAGCTGTTTTTT. The chain employs TRBV9 and TRBJ2-2; D is possibly TRBD2 (6 bases). Germline-derived CDR1 and CDR2 are SGDLS and YYNGEE. The germline V and J ends were trimmed by 4 bases and 6 bases, with 13 bases remaining between them. The CDR3 totals 14 residues. Full variable domain (missing parts from reference TRBV9 and TRBJ2-2): DSGVTQTPKHLITATGQRVTLRCSPRSGDLSVYWYQQSLDQGLQFLIQYYNGEERAKGNILERFSAQQFPDLHSELNLSSLELGDSALYFCASSPRLEPGELFFGEGSRLTVL.

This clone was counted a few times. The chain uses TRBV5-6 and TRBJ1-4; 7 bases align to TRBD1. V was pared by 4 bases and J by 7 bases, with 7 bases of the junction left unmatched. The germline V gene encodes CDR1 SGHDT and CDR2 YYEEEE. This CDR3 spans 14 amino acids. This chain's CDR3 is CASSTGQLGEKLFF. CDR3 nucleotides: TGTGCCAGCAGCACGGGACAGTTAGGTGAAAAACTGTTTTTT.

The CDR3 DNA follows: TGTGCCAGCAGCTTAGAGCTACTAGCGGGAGTGGGAGAGACCCAGTACTTC. It specifies CASSLELLAGVGETQYF. V gene TRBV7-2 combines with J gene TRBJ2-5; 11 nucleotides match TRBD2. V was clipped by 1 base and J by 4 bases; unmatched bases: 8. Per the germline V gene, CDR1 is SGHTA and CDR2 is FQGNSA. This CDR3 comprises 17 residues.

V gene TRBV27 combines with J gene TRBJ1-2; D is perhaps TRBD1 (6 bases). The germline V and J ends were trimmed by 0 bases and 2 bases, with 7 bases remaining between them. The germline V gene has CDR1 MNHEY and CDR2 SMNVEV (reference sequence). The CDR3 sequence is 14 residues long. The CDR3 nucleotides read TGTGCCAGCAGTTTATCCCAGGGGAACTATGGCTACACCTTC. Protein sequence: CASSLSQGNYGYTF.

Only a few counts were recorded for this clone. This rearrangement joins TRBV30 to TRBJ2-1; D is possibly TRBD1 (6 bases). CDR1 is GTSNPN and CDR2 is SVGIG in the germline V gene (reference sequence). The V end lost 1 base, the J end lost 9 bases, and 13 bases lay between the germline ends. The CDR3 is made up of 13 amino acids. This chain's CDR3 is CAWSGTSQGEQFF. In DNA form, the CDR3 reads TGTGCCTGGAGTGGCACTTCACAGGGTGAGCAGTTCTTC. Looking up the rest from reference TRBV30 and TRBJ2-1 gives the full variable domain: SQTIHQWPATLVQPVGSPLSLECTVEGTSNPNLYWYRQAAGRGLQLLFYSVGIGQISSEVPQNLSASRPQDRQFILSSKKLLLSDSGFYLCAWSGTSQGEQFFGPGTRLTVL.

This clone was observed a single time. CDR3: CASSSQGGSYEQYF. For the CDR3, the DNA is TGTGCCAGCAGCTCACAGGGAGGGTCCTACGAGCAGTACTTC. V and J are TRBV7-9 and TRBJ2-7; D is perhaps TRBD2 (7 bases). This CDR3 region has 14 residues. V was trimmed by 4 bases and J by 1 base, leaving 11 bases between them. CDR1 SEHNR and CDR2 FQNEAQ come from the germline V gene (reference sequence).